This is a list of T cell receptor beta chains from one sample in a study of T cell responses to AZD1222 COVID-19 vaccine. Here immunoSEQ multiplex PCR was the method, and the copy in TCRdb shows in-frame clones only, minus some. The table shows 150,000 to 200,000 clones, with approximately 88% occurring only once. Sample: peripheral blood, taken on day 0 of AZD1222 vaccination. Receptors were obtained from an adult in good health. Each CDR3 is given with its conserved first and last residue. The order of the fields is D gene, V gene, J gene, CDR3 DNA, CDR3 protein. The D gene is left open where the match is weak.

.,TRBV5-1,TRBJ1-4,TGCGCCAGCAGCTTGGCCAACAGTGCAACTAATGAAAAACTGTTTTTT,CASSLANSATNEKLFF
.,TRBV15,TRBJ1-4,TGTGCCACCAGCAGAGGGGCACGTCAAGGGCTTGCAACTAATGAAAAACTGTTTTTT,CATSRGARQGLATNEKLFF
TRBD1,TRBV5-1,TRBJ1-5,TGCGCCAGCAGCTTTGGACAGGGGAATCAGCCCCAGCATTTT,CASSFGQGNQPQHF
.,TRBV5-1,TRBJ2-5,TGCGCCAGCAGCTTGCAAGAGACCCAGTACTTC,CASSLQETQYF
.,TRBV29-1,TRBJ1-2,TGCAGCGTTGAAGTGGTCCAAAGGGTCGGCTACACCTTC,CSVEVVQRVGYTF
.,TRBV4-1,TRBJ1-1,TGCGCCAGCAGCCAAGATTGGTCGGGAAGAACATCAACCCCCGAAGCTTTCTTT,CASSQDWSGRTSTPEAFF
TRBD1,TRBV28,TRBJ2-1,TGTGCCAGCAGTTCCCCAGGGGGCGTCTACAATGAGCAGTTCTTC,CASSSPGGVYNEQFF
TRBD1,TRBV3-1/TRBV3-2,TRBJ1-5,TGTGCCAGCAGCTTAACAGGGGGCAATCAGCCCCAGCATTTT,CASSLTGGNQPQHF
.,TRBV5-1,TRBJ1-1,TGCGCCAGCAGCCCGACCCCCACCTCCTACACTGAAGCTTTCTTT,CASSPTPTSYTEAFF
.,TRBV25-1,TRBJ1-4,TGTGCCAGGGTCGGCTTCGGGGAAAAACTGTTTTTT,CARVGFGEKLFF
.,TRBV19,TRBJ2-5,TGTGCCAGTAGAACTGGACCGGGACTCCAAGAGACCCAGTACTTC,CASRTGPGLQETQYF
.,TRBV7-9,TRBJ1-1,TGTGCCAGCAGATATACCTCCAGGACTTCGCCCGCTTTCTTT,CASRYTSRTSPAFF
.,TRBV11-2,TRBJ2-1,TGTGCCAGCAGCGGGCTCAATGAGCAGTTCTTC,CASSGLNEQFF